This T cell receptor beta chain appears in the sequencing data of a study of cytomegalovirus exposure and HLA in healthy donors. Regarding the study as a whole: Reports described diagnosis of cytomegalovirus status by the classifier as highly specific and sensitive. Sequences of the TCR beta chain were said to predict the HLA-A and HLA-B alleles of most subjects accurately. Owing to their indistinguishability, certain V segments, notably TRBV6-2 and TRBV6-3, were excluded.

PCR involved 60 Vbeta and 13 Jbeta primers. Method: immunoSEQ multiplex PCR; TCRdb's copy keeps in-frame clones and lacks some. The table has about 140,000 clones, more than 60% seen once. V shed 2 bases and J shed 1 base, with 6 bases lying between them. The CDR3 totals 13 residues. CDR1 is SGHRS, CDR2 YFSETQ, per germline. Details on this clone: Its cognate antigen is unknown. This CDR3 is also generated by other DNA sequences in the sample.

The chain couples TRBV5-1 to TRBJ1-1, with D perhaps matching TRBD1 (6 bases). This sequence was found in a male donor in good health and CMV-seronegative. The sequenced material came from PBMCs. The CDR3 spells CASSLGGNTEAFF. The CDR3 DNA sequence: TGCGCCAGCAGCTTAGGGGGGAACACTGAAGCTTTCTTT.